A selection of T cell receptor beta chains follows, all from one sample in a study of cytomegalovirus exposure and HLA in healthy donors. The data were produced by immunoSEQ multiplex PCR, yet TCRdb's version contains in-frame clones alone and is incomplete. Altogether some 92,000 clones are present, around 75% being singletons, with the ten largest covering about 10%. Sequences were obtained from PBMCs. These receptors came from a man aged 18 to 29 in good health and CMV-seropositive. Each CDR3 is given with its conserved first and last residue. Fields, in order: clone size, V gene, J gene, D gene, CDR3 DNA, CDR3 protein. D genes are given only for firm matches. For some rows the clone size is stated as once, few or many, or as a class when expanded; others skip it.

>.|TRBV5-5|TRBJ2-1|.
TGTGCCAGCAGCTCGAGTCTTCTTGTCAACAATGAGCAGTTCTTC
CASSSSLLVNNEQFF
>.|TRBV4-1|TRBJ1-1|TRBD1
TGCGCCAGCAGCCAAGTGACAGGGGTTATGAACACTGAAGCTTTCTTT
CASSQVTGVMNTEAFF
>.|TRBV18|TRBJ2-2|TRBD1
TGTGCCAGCTCACCGACAGGGGCCGGGGAGCTGTTTTTT
CASSPTGAGELFF
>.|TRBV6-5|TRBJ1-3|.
TGTGCCAGCAGCGAAAGGGGCAGTCCTGGAAACACCATATATTTT
CASSERGSPGNTIYF
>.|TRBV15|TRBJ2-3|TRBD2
TGTGCCACCAGCAGAGTACTAGCGGGGGCAGATACGCAGTATTTT
CATSRVLAGADTQYF
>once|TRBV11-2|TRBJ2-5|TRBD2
TGTGCCAGCAGCTCAAAGGCCCTAGCGGGGGGGCAGTACTTC
CASSSKALAGGQYF
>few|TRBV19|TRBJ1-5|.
TGTGCCAGTAGTATTCCCCCCCGGGACAATCAGCCCCAGCATTTT
CASSIPPRDNQPQHF
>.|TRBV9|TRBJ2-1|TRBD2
TGTGCCAGCAGCTCACCGGGACTAGCGGGGGGAAGGAATGAGCAGTTCTTC
CASSSPGLAGGRNEQFF
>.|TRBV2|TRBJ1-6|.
TGTGCCAGCAGTGGGGGGGTAGGGGTCTCACCCCTCCACTTT
CASSGGVGVSPLHF
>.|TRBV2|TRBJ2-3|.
TGTGCCAGCAGTTTCAGCCCCCGGACTGATACTCGCACAGATACGCAGTATTTT
CASSFSPRTDTRTDTQYF